A selection of T cell receptor beta chains follows, all from one sample in a study of fetal regulatory T cell absence and autoimmunity. This table comes from immunoSEQ multiplex PCR, and its TCRdb copy is limited to in-frame clones, with some not included. The table shows 95,000 to 100,000 clones, with about 78% occurring only once. Material: pancreas tissue. The origin of the receptors is a male donor with IPEX syndrome. Each CDR3 is given with its conserved first and last residue. Fields, in order: D gene, J gene, clone size, V gene, CDR3 DNA, CDR3 protein. D genes are given only for firm matches. Not every row has a clone size; where given, it reads once, few, many or a size class.

D: NA; J: TRBJ2-5; size: NA; V: TRBV5-4; DNA: TGTGCCAGCAGCTCCCCGCGAACCGGGACGGGGGAGACCCAGTACTTC; CDR3: CASSSPRTGTGETQYF
D: NA; J: TRBJ1-5; size: NA; V: TRBV6-6; DNA: TGTGCCAGCAGTTACTCCTTAGGCAGCAATCAGCCCCAGCATTTT; CDR3: CASSYSLGSNQPQHF
D: NA; J: TRBJ1-2; size: NA; V: TRBV4-3; DNA: TGCGCCAGCAGCCAAAGACCCTACTATGGCTACACCTTC; CDR3: CASSQRPYYGYTF
D: NA; J: TRBJ1-2; size: NA; V: TRBV13; DNA: TGTGCCAGCAGCTTAGGAGGGCACCCTAACTATGGCTACACCTTC; CDR3: CASSLGGHPNYGYTF
D: NA; J: TRBJ2-7; size: few; V: TRBV19; DNA: TGTGCCAGTAGCCTGTGGGCAGGCGAACGCTACGAGCAGTACTTC; CDR3: CASSLWAGERYEQYF
D: NA; J: TRBJ2-1; size: NA; V: TRBV7-6; DNA: TGTGCCAGCAGCCCAGTGGGCAGCTCCTACAATGAGCAGTTCTTC; CDR3: CASSPVGSSYNEQFF
D: NA; J: TRBJ1-5; size: NA; V: TRBV19; DNA: TGTGCCAGTAGTATGGGGCGGGTAAGCCAGCCCCAGCATTTT; CDR3: CASSMGRVSQPQHF
D: TRBD1; J: TRBJ1-2; size: few; V: TRBV9; DNA: TGTGCCAGCAGCGTATCACCGGGACAGGGGGGCTATGGCTACACCTTC; CDR3: CASSVSPGQGGYGYTF
D: NA; J: TRBJ2-6; size: NA; V: TRBV6-5; DNA: TGTGCCAGCAGTTACACACCCTGGGCCAACGTCCTGACTTTC; CDR3: CASSYTPWANVLTF
D: NA; J: TRBJ2-7; size: few; V: TRBV7-2; DNA: TGTGCCAGCAGCTTCTCCTCGTGGGAGCAGTACTTC; CDR3: CASSFSSWEQYF
D: NA; J: TRBJ2-3; size: NA; V: TRBV6-6; DNA: TGTGCCAGCAGTAGCGGGAGCACAGATACGCAGTATTTT; CDR3: CASSSGSTDTQYF
D: NA; J: TRBJ1-5; size: NA; V: TRBV7-8; DNA: TGTGCCAGCAGCTCAAGGAGGGGGGGCGTCAATCAGCCCCAGCATTTT; CDR3: CASSSRRGGVNQPQHF
D: TRBD1; J: TRBJ2-3; size: NA; V: TRBV25-1; DNA: TGTGCCAGCAGTGTGACGACAGGGGGCACAGATACGCAGTATTTT; CDR3: CASSVTTGGTDTQYF
D: TRBD1; J: TRBJ1-6; size: once; V: TRBV15; DNA: TGTGCCACCAGCAGAGGGAGACAGGGAAAGCTGCCCCTCCACTTT; CDR3: CATSRGRQGKLPLHF
D: TRBD1; J: TRBJ2-5; size: NA; V: TRBV29-1; DNA: TGCAGCGTTGAAGATCTTCAGGGGGCGAGGGCCCAGTACTTC; CDR3: CSVEDLQGARAQYF
D: NA; J: TRBJ2-3; size: NA; V: TRBV2; DNA: TGTGCCAGCAGTGAAGCGCCCCAGTATTTT; CDR3: CASSEAPQYF
D: NA; J: TRBJ1-1; size: NA; V: TRBV19; DNA: TGTGCCAGTAGTATCGGTTGGGCGAACACTGAAGCTTTCTTT; CDR3: CASSIGWANTEAFF
D: TRBD2; J: TRBJ2-7; size: NA; V: TRBV7-9; DNA: TGTGCCAGCAGGAGCGGGAGCTCCTACGAGCAGTACTTC; CDR3: CASRSGSSYEQYF
D: TRBD2; J: TRBJ2-1; size: NA; V: TRBV5-1; DNA: TGCGCCAGCAGCTTGCTACTAGCGGGAGAATTCTCCTACAATGAGCAGTTCTTC; CDR3: CASSLLLAGEFSYNEQFF
D: TRBD2; J: TRBJ2-1; size: NA; V: TRBV7-6; DNA: TGTGCCAGCAGCGTTACTAGCGGGAGTTACAATGAGCAGTTCTTC; CDR3: CASSVTSGSYNEQFF
D: NA; J: TRBJ1-6; size: NA; V: TRBV27; DNA: TGTGCCAGCAGTTCAGGGGTATATTCACCCCTCCACTTT; CDR3: CASSSGVYSPLHF
D: NA; J: TRBJ2-2; size: few; V: TRBV7-2; DNA: TGTGCCAGCAGCTTAACTAGGGTGAACACCGGGGAGCTGTTTTTT; CDR3: CASSLTRVNTGELFF
D: NA; J: TRBJ2-7; size: NA; V: TRBV21-1; DNA: TGTGCCAGCAGCGTCCCTACCGGGGGGCGGGCCTACGAGCAGTACTTC; CDR3: CASSVPTGGRAYEQYF
D: TRBD1; J: TRBJ1-2; size: few; V: TRBV7-9; DNA: TGTGCCAGCAGGGCTGGACAGGGAGAGAATGGCTACACCTTC; CDR3: CASRAGQGENGYTF
D: NA; J: TRBJ2-3; size: NA; V: TRBV7-6; DNA: TGTGCCAGCAGCTCAGGTCGCGGGGCTGCAGATACGCAGTATTTT; CDR3: CASSSGRGAADTQYF
D: NA; J: TRBJ1-2; size: few; V: TRBV20-1; DNA: TGCAGTGCTAGAGATCCCTATGGCTACACCTTC; CDR3: CSARDPYGYTF
D: TRBD1; J: TRBJ2-2; size: once; V: TRBV9; DNA: TGTGCCAGCAGCCGTACAGGGGGCGGCGGGGAGCTGTTTTTT; CDR3: CASSRTGGGGELFF
D: NA; J: TRBJ1-2; size: NA; V: TRBV20-1; DNA: TGCAGTGCTAGGACTATTTATGGCTACACCTTC; CDR3: CSARTIYGYTF
D: TRBD1; J: TRBJ2-7; size: NA; V: TRBV27; DNA: TGTGCCAGCACCCGGACAGGGGGCCTCGGCCACGAGCAGTACTTC; CDR3: CASTRTGGLGHEQYF
D: TRBD2; J: TRBJ2-3; size: once; V: TRBV19; DNA: TGTGCCAGTAGTATTTCTAGCGGGAGGACGGATACGCAGTATTTT; CDR3: CASSISSGRTDTQYF
D: NA; J: TRBJ2-2; size: NA; V: TRBV10-1; DNA: TGCGCCAGCAGTGGACAGAAAGGGGCCGGGGAGCTGTTTTTT; CDR3: CASSGQKGAGELFF
D: TRBD2; J: TRBJ2-7; size: NA; V: TRBV19; DNA: TGTGCCAGTAGTATAGGACGGGGGGGTCCCTACGAGCAGTACTTC; CDR3: CASSIGRGGPYEQYF
D: NA; J: TRBJ2-3; size: many; V: TRBV4-2; DNA: TGTGCCAGCAGCCGACAGGGCACAGATACGCAGTATTTT; CDR3: CASSRQGTDTQYF
D: NA; J: TRBJ2-1; size: NA; V: TRBV6-5; DNA: TGTGCCAGCAGTTACGGCCGGGGGGCCGGGTTCGGGCAGTTCTTC; CDR3: CASSYGRGAGFGQFF
D: TRBD1; J: TRBJ1-1; size: NA; V: TRBV5-1; DNA: TGCGCCAGCAGCCCAACCGGGACAGCGAACACTGAAGCTTTCTTT; CDR3: CASSPTGTANTEAFF
D: TRBD2; J: TRBJ2-1; size: NA; V: TRBV6-1; DNA: TGTGCCAGCAGTGAACTAGCGGGGAAATACAATGAGCAGTTCTTC; CDR3: CASSELAGKYNEQFF
D: NA; J: TRBJ2-3; size: NA; V: TRBV18; DNA: TGTGCCAGCTCACCAAAGGTAGAACCAGATACGCAGTATTTT; CDR3: CASSPKVEPDTQYF
D: TRBD1; J: TRBJ1-4; size: NA; V: TRBV27; DNA: TGTGCCAGCAGTTTGAGGGGGCAGTGGGAAAAACTGTTTTTT; CDR3: CASSLRGQWEKLFF
D: NA; J: TRBJ2-7; size: NA; V: TRBV14; DNA: TGTGCCAGCAGCCGCCGGGACTTATCCTACGAGCAGTACTTC; CDR3: CASSRRDLSYEQYF
D: NA; J: TRBJ1-2; size: NA; V: TRBV30; DNA: TGTGCCTGGACGGACGGATTCTATGGCTACACCTTC; CDR3: CAWTDGFYGYTF
D: NA; J: TRBJ2-3; size: NA; V: TRBV5-1; DNA: TGCGCCAGCAGCAAGACAGTCGACACAGATACGCAGTATTTT; CDR3: CASSKTVDTDTQYF
D: NA; J: TRBJ2-2; size: NA; V: TRBV10-1; DNA: TGCGCCAGCAGTGAGTCGACCAGGGCCACCGGGGAGCTGTTTTTT; CDR3: CASSESTRATGELFF
D: TRBD1; J: TRBJ1-2; size: NA; V: TRBV5-6; DNA: TGTGCCAGCAGCTTGGAGGGACAGCTCTATGGCTACACCTTC; CDR3: CASSLEGQLYGYTF
D: NA; J: TRBJ1-1; size: few; V: TRBV27; DNA: TGTGCCAGCAGGATTCACCGGAACACTGAAGCTTTCTTT; CDR3: CASRIHRNTEAFF
D: TRBD1; J: TRBJ1-2; size: few; V: TRBV30; DNA: TGTGCCTGGAACAGGGGGTTCTTCTATGGCTACACCTTC; CDR3: CAWNRGFFYGYTF
D: NA; J: TRBJ1-1; size: few; V: TRBV27; DNA: TGTGCCAGCAGTCCTTCTCCTAGCGGTAACACTGAAGCTTTCTTT; CDR3: CASSPSPSGNTEAFF
D: NA; J: TRBJ2-7; size: NA; V: TRBV2; DNA: TGTGCCAGCAGTAGGGCGGGACTTAGCTACGAGCAGTACTTC; CDR3: CASSRAGLSYEQYF
D: NA; J: TRBJ1-2; size: NA; V: TRBV6-5; DNA: TGTGCCAGCATCAGGGGCTATGGCTACACCTTC; CDR3: CASIRGYGYTF
D: NA; J: TRBJ2-7; size: few; V: TRBV5-1; DNA: TGCGCCAGCAGCCGGGACGAGCAGTACTTC; CDR3: CASSRDEQYF
D: NA; J: TRBJ1-2; size: NA; V: TRBV6-5; DNA: TGTGCCAGCAGTTACGACAGGAACTATGGCTACACCTTC; CDR3: CASSYDRNYGYTF
D: NA; J: TRBJ1-2; size: NA; V: TRBV29-1; DNA: TGCAGCGTTGACGGGGGCTGGTATGGCTACACCTTC; CDR3: CSVDGGWYGYTF
D: NA; J: TRBJ2-3; size: NA; V: TRBV5-4; DNA: TGTGCCAGCAATGCGAACGGGATCACAGATACGCAGTATTTT; CDR3: CASNANGITDTQYF
D: NA; J: TRBJ1-2; size: NA; V: TRBV25-1; DNA: TGTGCCAGCAGTGAATCAGGGTCCTATGGCTACACCTTC; CDR3: CASSESGSYGYTF
D: TRBD1; J: TRBJ1-5; size: NA; V: TRBV29-1; DNA: TGCAGCGTTGATTGGACGACAGGGGAGGGAAATCAGCCCCAGCATTTT; CDR3: CSVDWTTGEGNQPQHF
D: TRBD2; J: TRBJ2-7; size: NA; V: TRBV6-5; DNA: TGTGCCAGCAGTTACTCGACTAGCGGGAGGCTCGAGCAGTACTTC; CDR3: CASSYSTSGRLEQYF
D: TRBD2; J: TRBJ2-7; size: few; V: TRBV10-1; DNA: TGCGCCAGCAGTGAATCGGGGGGTTCAGGGGAGCAGTACTTC; CDR3: CASSESGGSGEQYF
D: NA; J: TRBJ2-5; size: NA; V: TRBV11-2; DNA: TGTGCCAGCAGCTTAAGGGAGACCCAGTACTTC; CDR3: CASSLRETQYF
D: TRBD1; J: TRBJ1-4; size: NA; V: TRBV7-9; DNA: TGTGCCAGCAGCGACCTCAGGGGGAGGCATGAAAAACTGTTTTTT; CDR3: CASSDLRGRHEKLFF
D: NA; J: TRBJ2-3; size: NA; V: TRBV2; DNA: TGTGCCAGCAGTGACAGGGCAGATACGCAGTATTTT; CDR3: CASSDRADTQYF